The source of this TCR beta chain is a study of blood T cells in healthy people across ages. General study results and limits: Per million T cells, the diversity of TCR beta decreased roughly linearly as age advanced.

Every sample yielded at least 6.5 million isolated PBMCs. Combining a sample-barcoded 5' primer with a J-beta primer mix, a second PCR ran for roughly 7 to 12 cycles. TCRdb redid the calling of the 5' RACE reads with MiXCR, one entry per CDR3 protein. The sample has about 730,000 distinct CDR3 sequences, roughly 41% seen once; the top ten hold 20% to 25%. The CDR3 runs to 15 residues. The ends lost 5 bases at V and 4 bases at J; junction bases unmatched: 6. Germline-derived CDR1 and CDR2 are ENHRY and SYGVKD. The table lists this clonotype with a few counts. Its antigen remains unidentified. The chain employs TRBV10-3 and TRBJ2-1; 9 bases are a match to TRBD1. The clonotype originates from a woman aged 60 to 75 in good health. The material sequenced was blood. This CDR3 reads CAISTRQGGYNEQFF. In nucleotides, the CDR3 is TGTGCCATCAGTACCCGACAGGGGGGGTACAATGAGCAGTTCTTC.